Described below is a single TCR beta chain sequence and its context. The target antigen is unknown. The cohort excluded patients with autoimmune disease history or systemic immunosuppression. The CDR3 loop spans 17 amino acids. V was clipped by 0 bases and J by 6 bases, with 15 bases between them. Germline V lookup: CDR1 MNHNS, CDR2 SASEGT. Libraries were prepared by immunoSEQ multiplex PCR; TCRdb keeps only in-frame clonotypes and omits some of them. This sample yields around 51,000 clones, of which approximately 83% are seen a single time; 3% belongs to the top ten. The source of the sample is a study of OX40 agonist ivuxolimab in advanced cancers. Background on the study: While on treatment, patients had intravenous ivuxolimab at 0.01 to 10 mg/kg every 2 weeks.

Findings and caveats of the study: CD8+ T cells were the subset that, on average, had more expanded clones than CD4+. The 0.1-3.0 mg/kg partial responders had among the lowest clonal expansion.

The rearrangement uses TRBV6-1 and TRBJ1-6, with D maybe TRBD1 (6 bases). Sequenced material: CD4+ or CD8+ T cells sorted from blood, taken in a trial of the OX40 agonist ivuxolimab. The source is an adult with an advanced solid tumor such as melanoma, head and neck, liver or kidney cancer. CDR3 residues: CASSEAPLQGSNSPLHF. As DNA, the CDR3 is TGTGCCAGCAGTGAAGCCCCCTTACAGGGAAGTAATTCACCCCTCCACTTT.